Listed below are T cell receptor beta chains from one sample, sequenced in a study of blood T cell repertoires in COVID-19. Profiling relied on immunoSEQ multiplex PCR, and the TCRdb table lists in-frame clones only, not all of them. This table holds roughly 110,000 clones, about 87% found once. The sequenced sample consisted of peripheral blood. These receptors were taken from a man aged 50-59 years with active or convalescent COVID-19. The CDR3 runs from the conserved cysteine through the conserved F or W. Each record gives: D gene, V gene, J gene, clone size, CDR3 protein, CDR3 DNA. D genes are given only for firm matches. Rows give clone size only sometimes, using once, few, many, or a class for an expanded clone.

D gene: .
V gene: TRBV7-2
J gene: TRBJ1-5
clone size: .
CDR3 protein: CASSSGQWDQPQHF
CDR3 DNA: TGTGCCAGCAGCTCAGGACAGTGGGATCAGCCCCAGCATTTT

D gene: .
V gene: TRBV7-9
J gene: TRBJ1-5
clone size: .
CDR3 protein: CASSLERRGYHRNQPQHF
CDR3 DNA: TGTGCCAGCAGCTTAGAGCGTAGGGGCTATCATCGCAATCAGCCCCAGCATTTT

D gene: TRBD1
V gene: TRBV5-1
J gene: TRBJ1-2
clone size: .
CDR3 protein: CASSSGTGVYGYTF
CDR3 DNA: TGCGCCAGCAGCAGCGGGACAGGGGTCTATGGCTACACCTTC

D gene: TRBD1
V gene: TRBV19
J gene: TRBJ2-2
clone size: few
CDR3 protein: CASSIRTGVAGELFF
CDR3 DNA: TGTGCCAGTAGTATAAGGACAGGGGTTGCCGGGGAGCTGTTTTTT

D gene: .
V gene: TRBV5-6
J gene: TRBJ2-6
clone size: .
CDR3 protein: CASSLQASGANVLTF
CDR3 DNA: TGTGCCAGCAGTTTACAGGCCTCTGGGGCCAACGTCCTGACTTTC

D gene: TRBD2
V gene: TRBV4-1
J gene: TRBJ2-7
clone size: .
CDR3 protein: CASSQRSGGPYEQYF
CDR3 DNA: TGCGCCAGCAGCCAGAGAAGCGGGGGTCCCTACGAGCAGTACTTC

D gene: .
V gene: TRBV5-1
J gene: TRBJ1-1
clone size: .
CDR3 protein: CASSLVGANTEAFF
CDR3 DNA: TGCGCCAGCAGCTTGGTAGGGGCGAACACTGAAGCTTTCTTT

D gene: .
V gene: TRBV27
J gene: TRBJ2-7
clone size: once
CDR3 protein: CASKRAGWFDEQYF
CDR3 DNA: TGTGCCAGCAAAAGGGCAGGGTGGTTTGACGAGCAGTACTTC

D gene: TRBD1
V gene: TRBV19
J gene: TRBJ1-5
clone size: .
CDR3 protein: CASSIMGQGDQPQHF
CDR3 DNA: TGTGCCAGTAGTATCATGGGACAGGGGGATCAGCCCCAGCATTTT

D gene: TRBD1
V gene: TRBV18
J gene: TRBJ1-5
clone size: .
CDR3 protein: CASLPGGDQPQHF
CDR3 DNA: TGTGCCAGCTTACCAGGGGGGGATCAGCCCCAGCATTTT

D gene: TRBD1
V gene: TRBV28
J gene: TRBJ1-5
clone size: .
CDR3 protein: CASSREGRDRNNQPQHF
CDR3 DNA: TGTGCCAGCAGTAGGGAAGGAAGGGACAGGAACAATCAGCCCCAGCATTTT

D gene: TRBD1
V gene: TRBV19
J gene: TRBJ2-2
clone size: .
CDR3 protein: CASSIGTGHTGELFF
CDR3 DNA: TGTGCCAGTAGTATTGGGACAGGGCACACCGGGGAGCTGTTTTTT

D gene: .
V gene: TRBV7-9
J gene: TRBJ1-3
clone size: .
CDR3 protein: CASSFGQVSGNTIYF
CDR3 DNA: TGTGCCAGCAGCTTCGGTCAGGTCTCTGGAAACACCATATATTTT

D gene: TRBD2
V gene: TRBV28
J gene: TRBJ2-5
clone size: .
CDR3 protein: CASSPGLAGVETQYF
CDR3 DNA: TGTGCCAGCAGCCCCGGACTAGCGGGAGTTGAGACCCAGTACTTC

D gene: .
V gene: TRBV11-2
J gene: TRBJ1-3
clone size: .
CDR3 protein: CASSSDRAGNTIYF
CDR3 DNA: TGTGCCAGCAGCTCGGACAGAGCTGGAAACACCATATATTTT

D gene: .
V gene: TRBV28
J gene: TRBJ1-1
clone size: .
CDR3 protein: CATQGWDTEAFF
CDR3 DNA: TGTGCCACCCAGGGCTGGGACACTGAAGCTTTCTTT

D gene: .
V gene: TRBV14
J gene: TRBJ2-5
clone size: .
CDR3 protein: CASSQEVRKGEWKTQYF
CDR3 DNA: TGTGCCAGCAGCCAAGAGGTTCGAAAGGGGGAGTGGAAGACCCAGTACTTC

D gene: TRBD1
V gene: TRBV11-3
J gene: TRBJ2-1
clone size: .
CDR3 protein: CASSPDSGQGAYNEQFF
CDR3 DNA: TGTGCCAGCAGCCCCGACTCGGGACAGGGGGCCTACAATGAGCAGTTCTTC